The rows below give T cell receptor beta chains drawn from one sample of a study of OX40 agonist ivuxolimab in advanced cancers. This table comes from immunoSEQ multiplex PCR, and its TCRdb copy is limited to in-frame clones, with some not included. The repertoire holds 35,000 or so clones, with about nine tenths as singletons. The material was CD4+ or CD8+ T cells sorted from blood, obtained in a trial of the OX40 agonist ivuxolimab. These receptors were collected from an adult with an advanced solid tumor such as melanoma, head and neck, liver or kidney cancer. Both conserved end residues are part of each CDR3. The order of the fields is J gene, D gene, V gene, clone size, CDR3 protein, CDR3 DNA. The D gene is left open where the match is weak. Only part of the rows carry a size: once, few, many, or a class if the clone is expanded.

TRBJ1-2 NA TRBV15 NA CATSRPGQRYGYTF TGTGCCACCAGCAGACCTGGACAGCGCTATGGCTACACCTTC
TRBJ1-5 NA TRBV6-5 NA CASSRDMETNQPQHF TGTGCCAGCAGTAGGGACATGGAAACAAATCAGCCCCAGCATTTT
TRBJ2-7 TRBD2 TRBV4-1 few CASSQVERETGEQYF TGCGCCAGCAGCCAAGTTGAGCGGGAGACTGGAGAGCAGTACTTC
TRBJ2-7 NA TRBV7-2 NA CASSLGRTLSSYEQYF TGTGCCAGCAGCTTAGGAAGGACTCTTAGCTCCTACGAGCAGTACTTC
TRBJ2-7 TRBD2 TRBV30 NA CAWPSGNSSEQYF TGTGCCTGGCCTAGCGGGAATAGTAGCGAGCAGTACTTC
TRBJ2-7 TRBD2 TRBV10-1 NA CASSEGLAGFYEQYF TGCGCCAGCAGTGAAGGACTAGCGGGATTCTACGAGCAGTACTTC
TRBJ2-3 NA TRBV19 NA CASSIGGWGGTDTQYF TGTGCCAGTAGTATAGGGGGTTGGGGGGGCACAGATACGCAGTATTTT
TRBJ1-2 NA TRBV11-2 NA CASSPRRGDPNYGYTF TGTGCCAGCAGCCCCCGTCGAGGTGACCCCAACTATGGCTACACCTTC
TRBJ1-2 TRBD1 TRBV7-9 NA CASSLNRGASYGYTF TGTGCCAGCAGCTTAAACAGGGGAGCGAGCTATGGCTACACCTTC
TRBJ2-7 NA TRBV27 NA CASSLGHSYEQYF TGTGCCAGCAGTTTAGGCCACTCCTACGAGCAGTACTTC
TRBJ2-7 NA TRBV18 NA CASSWAEGPYEQYF TGTGCCAGCTCCTGGGCCGAGGGGCCCTACGAGCAGTACTTC
TRBJ1-4 TRBD1 TRBV30 NA CAWSPTGAPNEKLFF TGTGCCTGGAGTCCGACAGGGGCGCCTAATGAAAAACTGTTTTTT
TRBJ2-3 TRBD2 TRBV28 NA CASSPSGKYTDTQYF TGTGCCAGCAGTCCGAGCGGGAAATACACAGATACGCAGTATTTT
TRBJ2-7 NA TRBV7-8 few CASSLAHSSYEQYF TGTGCCAGCAGCTTAGCGCATAGTAGCTACGAGCAGTACTTC
TRBJ2-2 NA TRBV2 NA CASIGTGELFF TGTGCCAGCATAGGGACCGGGGAGCTGTTTTTT
TRBJ2-1 TRBD1 TRBV7-2 NA CASSPVGTGLNNEQFF TGTGCCAGCAGCCCAGTTGGGACAGGGTTGAACAATGAGCAGTTCTTC
TRBJ2-3 NA TRBV28 NA CASSYREGLTDTQYF TGTGCCAGCAGTTACAGGGAGGGGCTAACAGATACGCAGTATTTT
TRBJ1-2 NA TRBV19 NA CASSYTGLDGYTF TGTGCCAGTAGTTATACTGGGCTGGACGGCTACACCTTC
TRBJ1-1 NA TRBV19 NA CASSIRAEAFF TGTGCCAGTAGTATAAGGGCTGAAGCTTTCTTT
TRBJ2-7 NA TRBV30 NA CAWSRGTATYEQYF TGTGCCTGGAGTAGGGGGACGGCTACCTACGAGCAGTACTTC
TRBJ2-7 NA TRBV5-6 NA CASSLGGASSYEQYF TGTGCCAGCAGCTTGGGCGGTGCGAGCTCCTACGAGCAGTACTTC
TRBJ2-3 NA TRBV28 NA CASSLFPDTQYF TGTGCCAGCAGTTTATTTCCAGATACGCAGTATTTT